Below, 27 T cell receptor beta chains from the same sample are listed, as sequenced in a study of tumor and adjacent non-tumor tissue in lung cancer. This sample's RNA came from whole unsorted tissue. The normal lung tissue was taken more than 3 cm from the tumor edge. Three rounds of nested PCR, following a modified ARM-PCR protocol, produced the TCRbeta library. TCRdb fed the multiplex PCR reads into MiXCR, producing one record per CDR3 protein. The repertoire has over 100,000 distinct CDR3 sequences, 62% of them found once; the top ten carry roughly 20%. Sequenced: distant non-tumor lung tissue. Receptors originate from a man between 60 and 75 years old with non-small cell lung cancer.

The CDR3 is CASSLGVEEQFF. For the CDR3, the DNA is TGTGCCAGCAGCTTAGGGGTCGAAGAGCAGTTCTTC. The V gene is TRBV11-3, the J gene TRBJ2-1, with no clear D. V lost 1 base to trimming and J lost 10 bases, with 8 bases between them. In germline, CDR1 is SGHNT, CDR2 YENEEA. The CDR3 spans 12 residues.

This clonotype showed up just a few times. Compared with germline, one end of the junction differs, possibly owing to a read error. In nucleotides, the CDR3 is TGCAGTGCGGTACACCCTGGGTATGGCTACGCCTTC. This translates into CSAVHPGYGYAF. The chain has TRBV20-1 and TRBJ1-2; D unclear. CDR1 and CDR2 from the germline V gene are DFQATT and SNEGSKA (reference sequence). CDR3 length: 12 amino acids.

V and J are TRBV7-9 and TRBJ2-1; tentatively, D is TRBD1 or TRBD2 (5 bases each). CDR1 is SEHNR and CDR2 is FQNEAQ in the germline V gene (reference sequence). The CDR3 sequence is 15 residues long. Trimming pared 5 bases from V and 8 bases from J, leaving 19 bases between. This CDR3 reads CASSRIGATGDEQFF. CDR3 sequence (DNA): TGTGCCAGCAGCCGCATAGGGGCCACCGGGGATGAGCAGTTCTTC.

This clonotype has more than one count but fewer than ten. Being one base from a much bigger clone, this may be a read error. The chain couples TRBV6-4 to TRBJ1-5, with a tentative D call TRBD1 (5 bases). This CDR3 spans 15 amino acids. Germline V gene sequence: CDR1 MRHNA, CDR2 SNTAGT. The CDR3: CVSRVTENSNQPQHF. The CDR3 nucleotides are TGTGTCAGCAGAGTGACAGAAAATAGCAATCAGCCCCAGCATTTT.

Points on this clonotype: At one boundary the junction diverges from the germline segment, which might be a read error. The rearrangement links TRBV5-5 to TRBJ1-5; D unclear. Germline V gene data show CDR1 as SGHKS and CDR2 as YYEKEE (reference sequence). CDR3 length: 14 residues. The CDR3 coding sequence is TGTGCCAGCAACGCAGGACTGATGAATCAGCCCCGGCATTTT. Protein sequence: CASNAGLMNQPRHF. The entire variable domain, with the rest obtained from reference TRBV5-5 and TRBJ1-5, is as follows: DAGVTQSPTHLIKTRGQQVTLRCSPISGHKSVSWYQQVLGQGPQFIFQYYEKEERGRGNFPDRFSARQFPNYSSELNVNALLLGDSALYLCASNAGLMNQPRHFGDGTRLSIL.

The chain carries TRBV6-6 and TRBJ1-1; D uncertain. The CDR3 is 13 amino acids. The germline V gene encodes CDR1 MNHNY and CDR2 SVGAGI (reference sequence). CDR3: CVSSLGRDTEAFF. CDR3 DNA: TGTGTCAGTAGTTTGGGTCGAGACACTGAAGCTTTCTTT.

Remarks on this clonotype: Without the conserved terminal phenylalanine or tryptophan, this CDR3 likely stems from a read error. This chain joins TRBV11-2 and TRBJ2-1; D call uncertain. This CDR3 is built from 13 residues. Per germline, CDR1 SGHAT and CDR2 FQNNGV. The CDR3 loop is CTSSYCGYNEQFL. DNA for the CDR3: TGTACCAGCAGTTATTGTGGGTACAATGAGCAGTTCTTA.

This clonotype was seen ten or more times. The chain uses TRBV7-9 and TRBJ2-7; 8 nucleotides agree with TRBD2. The CDR3 loop spans 13 amino acids. After removal of 10 bases from V and 2 bases from J, the junction contained 7 bases not matched to a gene. Germline V gives CDR1 SEHNR, CDR2 FQNEAQ (reference sequence). CDR3 loop: CAIGAGEAYEQYF. The CDR3 bases are TGTGCCATCGGAGCGGGAGAAGCCTACGAGCAGTACTTC. The whole variable domain, remainder taken from reference TRBV7-9 and TRBJ2-7, is DTGVSQNPRHKITKRGQNVTFRCDPISEHNRLYWYRQTLGQGPEFLTYFQNEAQLEKSRLLSDRFSAERPKGSFSTLEIQRTEQGDSAMYLCAIGAGEAYEQYFGPGTRLTVT.

This chain uses TRBV18 with TRBJ2-7; possible D gene TRBD2, 7 bases. Germline CDR1 reads KGHSH; CDR2 reads LQKENI. The V and J ends lost 5 bases and 5 bases respectively, with 19 bases between them. The CDR3 runs to 15 residues. The CDR3: CASSENQGRVNEQYF. In nucleotides, the CDR3 is TGTGCCAGCTCAGAGAACCAGGGGAGGGTCAACGAGCAGTACTTC.

In regard to this clonotype: No conserved phenylalanine or tryptophan ends this CDR3, so it is likely a read error. This chain joins TRBV6-6 and TRBJ2-5; the match to TRBD1 covers 7 bases. After removal of 11 bases from V and 7 bases from J, the junction contained 7 bases not matched to a gene. Germline CDR1 MNHNY, CDR2 SVGAGI (reference sequence). CDR3 length equals 11 residues. CDR3 region: CARAGGGTQYS. DNA of the CDR3: TGTGCCCGCGCAGGGGGTGGGACCCAGTACTCC.

The V and J genes are TRBV12-3 or TRBV12-4 and TRBJ1-2; the D is unclear. CDR3 length equals 16 residues. V was cut by 7 bases and J by 2 bases, with 20 bases left in between. CDR3 residues: CASNLTLAGLNYGYTF. The CDR3 DNA follows: TGTGCCAGCAATTTGACCTTGGCAGGCCTCAACTATGGCTACACCTTC.

This clonotype was counted at least ten times. The rearrangement uses TRBV30 and TRBJ2-6, with no clear D. CDR1 and CDR2 from the germline V gene are GTSNPN and SVGIG (reference sequence). The CDR3 consists of 15 residues. Trimming stripped 0 bases from V and 1 base from J, with 7 bases between. CDR3 nucleotides: TGTGCCTGGAGTGTAATCGGGTCTGGGGCCAACGTCCTGACTTTC. Encoded protein: CAWSVIGSGANVLTF.

A word on this clonotype: A read error is likely, as this CDR3 ends without the conserved phenylalanine or tryptophan. V gene TRBV6-5 combines with J gene TRBJ2-2, with no clear D. Trimming pared 7 bases from V and 0 bases from J, leaving 15 bases between. Germline V lookup: CDR1 MNHEY, CDR2 SVGAGI. The CDR3 loop spans 16 amino acids. CDR3 coding DNA: TGTGCCAGCAACTGTCTGGCAGGCGCGAACACCGGGGAGCTGTTTTGT. This gives the protein CASNCLAGANTGELFC.

Details on this clonotype: At one of its ends the junction is not consistent with the germline gene, which may arise from a read error. The chain uses TRBV29-1 and TRBJ1-5; TRBD1 might be the D (6 bases). The CDR3 sequence is 12 residues long. CDR1 SQVTM and CDR2 ANQGSEA come from the germline V gene. CDR3 sequence reads: CSVRQDDQSQHF. CDR3 in DNA: TGCAGCGTTCGACAGGACGATCAGTCCCAGCATTTT.

On this clonotype itself: This CDR3 fails to terminate in the conserved phenylalanine or tryptophan, so it likely reflects a read error. V gene TRBV12-3 or TRBV12-4 combines with J gene TRBJ2-5; 9 bases match TRBD1. CDR3 length: 15 residues. The trim removed 4 bases at V and 4 bases at J, leaving 7 bases unmatched. The CDR3 sequence is CASSSQLTGGETQYL. The CDR3 DNA follows: TGTGCCAGCAGTTCCCAATTGACAGGGGGAGAGACCCAGTACCTC.

This clonotype was found many times. This rearrangement joins TRBV6-1 to TRBJ1-2; D ambiguous. Germline V gene data show CDR1 as MNHNS and CDR2 as SASEGT. V dropped 4 bases and J dropped 3 bases, with 15 bases sitting between them. The CDR3 has 15 amino acids. The CDR3 bases are TGTGCCAGCAGTGTGGAGCGGGGTGGTTACTATGGCTACACCTTC. It specifies CASSVERGGYYGYTF.

About this clonotype itself: A much more abundant neighbour one base away suggests this may be a read error. The chain links TRBV20-1 to TRBJ1-2, with a possible D match to TRBD1 (5 bases). CDR3 length: 12 amino acids. Germline V gene data show CDR1 as DFQATT and CDR2 as SNEGSKA (reference sequence). This CDR3 reads CNATRGTADYTF. As DNA, the CDR3 is TGCAATGCTACACGGGGGACTGCGGACTACACCTTC.

With regard to this clonotype: A single base separates this from a much larger clone, so it may be a read error. V is TRBV6-2 or TRBV6-3 and J is TRBJ2-1; D gene uncertain. Per the germline V gene, CDR1 is MNHEY and CDR2 is SVGEGT. The CDR3 is made up of 15 amino acids. The CDR3 nucleotides read TGTGCCAGCATTGGATTAGGTAGTCTGCACAAAGAGCAGTTCTTC. It is translated as CASIGLGSLHKEQFF.

This clonotype showed up many times. The chain links TRBV5-1 to TRBJ2-7, with 10 bases lining up with TRBD1. Germline CDR1 SGHRS, CDR2 YFSETQ. CDR3 size: 16 residues. V lost 4 bases and J lost 1; bases outside the gene matches: 8. The CDR3 bases are TGCGCCAGCAGCCCGAAGGCGGGACAGGGGTCCTACGAGCAGTACTTC. This gives the protein CASSPKAGQGSYEQYF.

Only one count was recorded for this clonotype. One end of the junction is discordant with germline, which a read error may explain. The chain links TRBV4-3 to TRBJ2-4; 10 bases match TRBD2. The CDR3 covers 15 residues. Germline CDR1 reads LGHNA; CDR2 reads YSLEER. The CDR3 protein is CVSSQELAGMYNQYF. CDR3 DNA: TGCGTCAGCAGCCAGGAACTAGCGGGAATGTATAATCAGTACTTC.

A remark on this clonotype: At one end the junction does not follow the germline gene, possibly because of a read error. V is TRBV12-3 or TRBV12-4 and J is TRBJ2-5; 9 bases line up with TRBD1. This CDR3 has 16 amino acids. The chain's CDR3 is CASRTGGQGLQETRYF. In DNA, the CDR3 is TGTGCCAGCAGGACGGGAGGACAGGGGTTACAAGAGACCCGGTACTTC.

In this sample, this clonotype turned up a few times. The chain is built from TRBV11-2 and TRBJ2-5; possibly TRBD1 or TRBD2 for D (6 bases each). The germline CDR1 and CDR2 sequences are SGHAT and FQNNGV. V was cut by 5 bases and J by 7 bases, with 23 bases left in between. The CDR3 is 16 residues long. The DNA for the CDR3 is TGTGCCAGCAGCCCCCGTACTAGCAGGGTAGGGGGGACCCAGTACTTC. As protein: CASSPRTSRVGGTQYF.

A word on this clonotype: It is likely a read error, because the conserved phenylalanine at the end of the CDR3 is missing. CDR3 amino acids: CASSLGSHWAGEQFS. CDR3 nucleotide sequence: TGTGCCAGCAGCTTAGGGTCACATTGGGCTGGCGAGCAGTTCTCC. The J gene is TRBJ2-1, the V gene TRBV11-2; unclear D gene. CDR3 length: 15 amino acids. Germline CDR1 SGHAT, CDR2 FQNNGV. V dropped 1 base and J dropped 10 bases, with 17 bases sitting between them.

To note about this clonotype: One junction end disagrees with the germline gene, perhaps due to a read error. The CDR3 spells CIVAYSSYEQYF. CDR3 sequence (DNA): TGCATCGTTGCGTATAGCTCCTACGAGCAGTACTTC. V usage is TRBV29-1 and J usage is TRBJ2-7; D is unresolved. The CDR3 spans 12 residues. The V gene's germline CDR1 is SQVTM and CDR2 ANQGSEA.

As regards this clonotype: At one end, the junction sequence differs from germline, possibly due to a read error. The genes are TRBV4-1 and TRBJ2-2; 7 bases map to TRBD2. From germline, CDR1 is MGHRA and CDR2 YSYEKL. CDR3 size: 16 residues. In DNA, the CDR3 is TGCGCCAGCACCGAAAGCGGGGCAGCGAACACGGGGGAGCTGTTTTTT. Residues: CASTESGAANTGELFF.

The chain recombines TRBV5-1 with TRBJ2-2; no clear D. V lost 0 bases, J lost 0 bases, and 6 bases lay in between. Germline CDR1 and CDR2: SGHRS and YFSETQ. This CDR3 region has 15 residues. Written as DNA, the CDR3 is TGCGCCAGCAGCTTGGCCCACACGAACACCGGGGAGCTGTTTTTT. It specifies CASSLAHTNTGELFF.

Remarks on this clonotype: An end of the junction does not agree with germline; a read error may underlie this. The chain recombines TRBV11-2 with TRBJ2-5, with D perhaps matching TRBD1 or TRBD2 (6 bases each). Germline V CDR1 and CDR2: SGHAT, FQNNGV. CDR3 size: 15 residues. The CDR3 nucleotides are TGTGCCAGCATCTTAGTCCCCCCAGGAGGAGGGACACAGTACTTC. It yields the protein CASILVPPGGGTQYF.